These 32 T cell receptor beta chains came from one sample sequenced in a study of shared clonotypes between healthy human individuals. Using immunoSEQ multiplex PCR, the repertoire was profiled, and TCRdb retains in-frame clones only, with some absent. The sample contains some 690,000 clones, about 90% of which appear only once. Material: memory CD8+ T cells from PBMCs. The sample's subset: CD45RO+ cells pooled with CCR7-negative TemRA cells. The receptor source for this set is a man aged 18 to 29 in good health. Some clones in this sample may be carry-over from other donors' samples.

This clone was recorded once. Written as DNA, the CDR3 is TGTGCCAGCAGCCCAGGACTAGCGGGACCTAATGAGCAGTTCTTC. Translated: CASSPGLAGPNEQFF. The chain is built from TRBV5-6 and TRBJ2-1; 12 bases line up with TRBD2. In germline, CDR1 is SGHDT, CDR2 YYEEEE. V shed 4 bases, J shed 7 bases, and the junction held 6 bases outside the gene matches. The CDR3 covers 15 residues.

V usage is TRBV28 and J usage is TRBJ1-1, with a tentative D call TRBD1 (6 bases). The CDR3 spans 16 residues. Germline values: CDR1 MDHEN, CDR2 SYDVKM. Trimming took off 1 base at V and 3 bases at J, with 15 bases between the two ends. CDR3 loop: CASSLLGGRDDTEAFF. Written as DNA, the CDR3 is TGTGCCAGCAGTTTATTGGGGGGGCGGGACGACACTGAAGCTTTCTTT.

V and J are TRBV2 and TRBJ2-1; no reliable D call. Germline lookup yields CDR1 SNHLY and CDR2 FYNNEI. The length of the CDR3 is 12 residues. The V gene lost 2 bases and the J gene lost 5 bases, with 4 bases spanning the gap. CDR3 amino acids: CASSEQHNEQFF. CDR3 in DNA: TGTGCCAGCAGTGAACAGCACAATGAGCAGTTCTTC.

CDR3 sequence reads: CASSLAGTDYGYTF. The CDR3 nucleotides are TGCGCCAGCAGCTTGGCAGGGACGGACTATGGCTACACCTTC. This chain links TRBV5-1 with TRBJ1-2; the D gene is possibly TRBD1 (5 bases). V lost 0 bases and J 3 bases, leaving 9 bases between the germline ends. In germline, CDR1 is SGHRS, CDR2 YFSETQ. There are 14 residues in the CDR3.

The rearrangement uses TRBV9 and TRBJ2-3; 7 bases are shared with TRBD1. This CDR3 spans 20 amino acids. V lost 4 bases, J lost 0 bases, and 20 bases stayed unmatched. The germline V gene encodes CDR1 SGDLS and CDR2 YYNGEE. In DNA, the CDR3 is TGTGCCAGCAGCCCCAGGACAGGACTGTCCCACGCACAAAGCACAGATACGCAGTATTTT. It encodes CASSPRTGLSHAQSTDTQYF.

About this clone: The sample has other DNA sequences that encode this CDR3 too. The V call is TRBV9, the J call TRBJ2-3; 14 positions agree with TRBD2. The CDR3 is 16 amino acids. V lost 4 bases to trimming and J lost 3 bases; unmatched junction nucleotides: 4. CDR1 SGDLS and CDR2 YYNGEE come from the germline V gene. The CDR3: CASSPRLAGGTDTQYF. Here the CDR3 DNA reads TGTGCCAGCAGCCCTAGACTAGCGGGGGGGACAGATACGCAGTATTTT.

The chain joins TRBV7-6 to TRBJ2-1; 14 bases are a match to TRBD2. Germline V gene sequence: CDR1 SGHVS, CDR2 FNYEAQ. V lost 0 bases to trimming and J lost 0 bases; unmatched junction nucleotides: 7. The CDR3 spans 20 residues. As DNA, the CDR3 is TGTGCCAGCAGCTTAGCGCGGTGGACTAGCGGGAGGAGCTCCTACAATGAGCAGTTCTTC. Translated, it gives CASSLARWTSGRSSYNEQFF.

V is TRBV27 and J is TRBJ2-1, with a weak D call TRBD2 (5 bases). Trimming left V 3 bases short and J 9 bases short, with 18 bases between. The germline gives CDR1 MNHEY, CDR2 SMNVEV (reference sequence). The CDR3 spans 15 residues. The DNA of the CDR3 is TGTGCCAGCAGTTTGTCGTCGGGATCCTCTGGTGAGCAGTTCTTC. Translation: CASSLSSGSSGEQFF.

The chain couples TRBV7-2 to TRBJ1-3, with D unresolved. Trimming removed 1 base from V and 4 bases from J, with 11 bases in between. CDR1 and CDR2 (germline): SGHTA, FQGNSA. The CDR3 extends over 15 amino acids. The CDR3: CASSLVPGNGNTIYF. The CDR3 DNA follows: TGTGCCAGCAGCTTAGTACCGGGGAACGGAAACACCATATATTTT.

The rearrangement uses TRBV27 and TRBJ2-1; TRBD2 might be the D (6 bases). Trimming removed 3 bases at V and 0 bases at J, with 15 bases between. The CDR3 covers 17 residues. Germline CDR1 reads MNHEY; CDR2 reads SMNVEV (reference sequence). The CDR3 DNA is TGTGCCAGCAGTTTGTATAGCGGAACCCGCTCCTACAATGAGCAGTTCTTC. As protein: CASSLYSGTRSYNEQFF.

The count of this clone is one. The chain uses TRBV14 and TRBJ2-7; D is possibly TRBD1 or TRBD2 (6 bases each). CDR1 and CDR2 (germline): SGHDN, FVKESK. The CDR3 spans 13 residues. V shed 2 bases and J shed 5 bases, with 10 bases lying between them. The CDR3 here is CASSQRGRDEQYF. CDR3 bases: TGTGCCAGCAGCCAACGGGGGCGCGACGAGCAGTACTTC. Supplemented by reference TRBV14 and TRBJ2-7, the full variable domain reads EAGVTQFPSHSVIEKGQTVTLRCDPISGHDNLYWYRRVMGKEIKFLLHFVKESKQDESGMPNNRFLAERTGGTYSTLKVQPAELEDSGVYFCASSQRGRDEQYFGPGTRLTVT.

The chain couples TRBV29-1 to TRBJ2-3, with TRBD1 identical over 7 bases. The V segment lost 7 bases and the J segment 2 bases; nucleotides outside the gene matches: 3. The CDR3 is made up of 12 amino acids. Per the germline V gene, CDR1 is SQVTM and CDR2 is ANQGSEA. The CDR3 protein is CSAGGITDTQYF. CDR3 in DNA: TGCAGCGCAGGGGGTATCACAGATACGCAGTATTTT.

This clone was counted once. The chain uses TRBV27 and TRBJ2-7; no reliable D call. The germline gives CDR1 MNHEY, CDR2 SMNVEV (reference sequence). This CDR3 is built from 11 residues. Trimming left V 5 bases short and J 4 bases short, with 6 bases between. CDR3 sequence (DNA): TGTGCCAGCAGTGACGGGTACGAGCAGTACTTC. Translating gives CASSDGYEQYF.

The J gene is TRBJ1-1, the V gene TRBV28; D is undetermined. Germline-derived CDR1 and CDR2 are MDHEN and SYDVKM. The ends were cut back, 5 bases at V and 1 base at J, with 11 bases in the middle. The CDR3 is 14 amino acids. The CDR3 region is CASSTPMENTEAFF. CDR3 DNA: TGTGCCAGCAGTACTCCAATGGAGAACACTGAAGCTTTCTTT.

This clone appeared once. The chain uses TRBV2 and TRBJ2-5, with D unclear. CDR3 length: 14 residues. Trimming removed 3 bases at V and 3 bases at J, with 11 bases between. Germline CDR1 SNHLY, CDR2 FYNNEI. The CDR3 coding sequence is TGTGCCAGCAGTGATCTGTCGGCCAAAGAGACCCAGTACTTC. It specifies CASSDLSAKETQYF.

The genes are TRBV27 and TRBJ1-3; 9 nucleotides agree with TRBD1. Germline loops: CDR1 MNHEY, CDR2 SMNVEV (reference sequence). The CDR3 loop spans 16 amino acids. With 4 bases clipped from V and 2 bases from J, the junction kept 6 bases outside the gene matches. CDR3 in DNA: TGTGCCAGCAGTTCCCTCCGACAGGGGGCTGGAAACACCATATATTTT. This sequence encodes CASSSLRQGAGNTIYF.

The chain uses TRBV19 and TRBJ2-6; the D is unclear. Trimming stripped 1 base from V and 1 base from J, with 2 bases between. From germline, CDR1 is LNHDA and CDR2 SQIVND (reference sequence). This CDR3 region has 14 residues. The CDR3 sequence: CASSIGSGANVLTF. DNA of the CDR3: TGTGCCAGTAGTATAGGTTCTGGGGCCAACGTCCTGACTTTC. Supplemented by reference TRBV19 and TRBJ2-6, the full variable domain reads DGGITQSPKYLFRKEGQNVTLSCEQNLNHDAMYWYRQDPGQGLRLIYYSQIVNDFQKGDIAEGYSVSREKKESFPLTVTSAQKNPTAFYLCASSIGSGANVLTFGAGSRLTVL.

V gene TRBV7-6 combines with J gene TRBJ2-6; the D gene is possibly TRBD2 (6 bases). Trimming removed 1 base at V and 2 bases at J, with 6 bases between. Per germline, CDR1 SGHVS and CDR2 FNYEAQ. This CDR3 spans 15 amino acids. CDR3 residues: CASSLGRAGANVLTF. The CDR3 DNA follows: TGTGCCAGCAGCTTAGGGAGGGCTGGGGCCAACGTCCTGACTTTC. The whole variable domain, filled in from reference TRBV7-6 and TRBJ2-6, reads GAGVSQSPRYKVTKRGQDVALRCDPISGHVSLYWYRQALGQGPEFLTYFNYEAQQDKSGLPNDRFSAERPEGSISTLTIQRTEQRDSAMYRCASSLGRAGANVLTFGAGSRLTVL.

V and J are TRBV2 and TRBJ2-5; D may be TRBD2 (5 bases). The J call is doubtful: the DNA matches TRBJ2-7 better. The CDR3 totals 14 residues. Germline CDR1 and CDR2: SNHLY and FYNNEI. The CDR3 spells CASSDDYISAEQYF. The CDR3 nucleotides read TGTGCCAGCAGTGATGACTACATATCGGCCGAGCAGTACTTC.

The V call is TRBV7-9, the J call TRBJ2-2; D unresolved. The CDR3 has 14 amino acids. The germline V gene has CDR1 SEHNR and CDR2 FQNEAQ (reference sequence). V lost 1 base and J 2 bases, leaving 5 bases between the germline ends. The DNA for the CDR3 is TGTGCCAGCAGCTTAGTTGATAACACCGGGGAGCTGTTTTTT. Amino acid sequence: CASSLVDNTGELFF.

This chain uses TRBV5-6 with TRBJ2-5; 10 nucleotides align to TRBD2. The CDR3 length is 18 residues. J gave up 5 bases and V 2 bases, and 15 bases lay outside the gene matches. CDR1 SGHDT and CDR2 YYEEEE come from the germline V gene. The CDR3, as DNA: TGTGCCAGCAGCTTTGAGTTAGCGGGAGGCCTCGGTTGGGAGACCCAGTACTTC. Translated, it gives CASSFELAGGLGWETQYF.

V gene TRBV27 combines with J gene TRBJ1-5; a weak D match, TRBD1 (5 bases). This CDR3 comprises 19 residues. In germline, CDR1 is MNHEY, CDR2 SMNVEV (reference sequence). V was clipped by 6 bases and J by 2 bases, with 26 bases between them. This CDR3 is CASSPFREGSKRGNQPQHF. The CDR3, as DNA: TGTGCCAGCAGCCCTTTCCGAGAGGGGTCCAAAAGGGGCAATCAGCCCCAGCATTTT.

This sequence joins TRBV27 and TRBJ2-2, with 7 bases lining up with TRBD2. CDR3 length: 18 residues. V lost 5 bases to trimming and J lost 6 bases; unmatched junction nucleotides: 18. Germline loops: CDR1 MNHEY, CDR2 SMNVEV (reference sequence). The CDR3 coding sequence is TGTGCCAGCAGTGCCAGACTAGCAGCTAACAGGTTCGCCGGGGAGCTGTTTTTT. This sequence encodes CASSARLAANRFAGELFF.

Concerning this clone: The sample contains more than one DNA sequence encoding this CDR3. This chain joins TRBV27 and TRBJ1-2; weak D call: TRBD1 (5 bases). The germline CDR1 and CDR2 sequences are MNHEY and SMNVEV (reference sequence). Trimming shortened V by 2 bases and J by 1 base, and 8 bases separated the two germline ends. The CDR3 sequence is 14 residues long. CDR3 sequence (DNA): TGTGCCAGCAGTTTAAGTAGGGGTAACTATGGCTACACCTTC. Translating it yields CASSLSRGNYGYTF.

In DNA form, the CDR3 reads TGTGCCAGCAGTCATTCCTACGAGCAGTACTTC. Amino acids: CASSHSYEQYF. The chain uses TRBV25-1 and TRBJ2-7; D gene ambiguous. The CDR3 consists of 11 residues. With 5 bases removed from V and 1 base from J, the gap between germline ends came to 3 bases. The germline gives CDR1 MGHDK, CDR2 SYGVNS.

The chain joins TRBV7-6 to TRBJ2-7, with 10 bases that match TRBD1. The J segment lost 6 bases and the V segment lost 6 bases, leaving 5 bases of the junction unmatched. Germline V lookup: CDR1 SGHVS, CDR2 FNYEAQ. The CDR3 loop spans 13 amino acids. The CDR3, as DNA: TGTGCCAGCAGTGCTGGACAGGGGGTCGAGCAGTACTTC. Its protein product is CASSAGQGVEQYF.

The chain carries TRBV6-5 and TRBJ2-3, with 11 bases lining up with TRBD1. The CDR3 consists of 15 residues. Germline CDR1 is MNHEY and CDR2 is SVGAGI. V was clipped by 4 bases and J by 6 bases; unmatched bases: 6. The CDR3 region has the DNA TGTGCCAGCAGTTTAGGGACAGGGGGAAAGGATACGCAGTATTTT. Its protein product is CASSLGTGGKDTQYF.

V and J are TRBV28 and TRBJ2-7; perhaps TRBD2 as D (6 bases). With 3 bases removed from V and 4 bases from J, the gap between germline ends came to 13 bases. CDR1 and CDR2 from the germline V gene are MDHEN and SYDVKM. The CDR3 consists of 14 residues. CDR3 sequence: CASSFGLALYEQYF. Here the CDR3 DNA reads TGTGCCAGCAGTTTTGGGCTAGCGCTTTACGAGCAGTACTTC. The full variable domain, completed using reference TRBV28 and TRBJ2-7, is DVKVTQSSRYLVKRTGEKVFLECVQDMDHENMFWYRQDPGLGLRLIYFSYDVKMKEKGDIPEGYSVSREKKERFSLILESASTNQTSMYLCASSFGLALYEQYFGPGTRLTVT.

In this sample, this clone turned up once. Germline and junction disagree at one end, which may indicate a read error. This chain links TRBV7-9 with TRBJ2-1; 9 nucleotides line up with TRBD2. The CDR3 covers 18 residues. Germline lookup yields CDR1 SEHNR and CDR2 FQNEAQ (reference sequence). Here the CDR3 reads CASTLLGGRALFHHEQFF. The CDR3 region has the DNA TGTGCCAGCACCTTACTTGGCGGGAGGGCCTTATTTCATCATGAGCAGTTCTTC.

The chain links TRBV15 to TRBJ2-1, with 7 bases identical to TRBD2. The CDR3 is 14 amino acids. Germline assignment: CDR1 LNHNV and CDR2 YYDKDF (reference sequence). The V and J ends lost 5 bases and 7 bases, in that order; junction bases with no gene match: 8. This chain's CDR3 is CATSRRGGSNEQFF. CDR3 in DNA: TGTGCCACCAGCCGTAGGGGCGGGAGTAATGAGCAGTTCTTC.

V and J are TRBV7-6 and TRBJ2-7, with 7 bases identical to TRBD1. Per germline, CDR1 SGHVS and CDR2 FNYEAQ. The CDR3 is 15 amino acids. With V trimmed by 5 bases and J by 3 bases, 10 bases remained unmatched. CDR3 amino acids: CASSPAWTGNYEQYF. CDR3 sequence (DNA): TGTGCCAGCAGCCCAGCGTGGACAGGAAACTACGAGCAGTACTTC.

The chain recombines TRBV7-8 with TRBJ2-1, with D perhaps matching TRBD2 (5 bases). This CDR3 contains 16 residues. Germline values: CDR1 SGHVS, CDR2 FQNEAQ. Trimming took off 1 base at V and 1 base at J, with 11 bases between the two ends. The CDR3 nucleotides read TGTGCCAGCAGCTTAGAAGGGTCGGGATCCTACAATGAGCAGTTCTTC. Its translation is CASSLEGSGSYNEQFF.